Listed here is a single TCR beta chain. Using immunoSEQ multiplex PCR, the repertoire was profiled, and TCRdb retains in-frame clones only, with some absent. This table has 120,000 or so clones, 95% to 97% appearing once. With 4 bases clipped from V and 4 bases from J, the junction kept 13 bases outside the gene matches. This CDR3 is built from 18 residues. CDR1 is SGHTA, CDR2 FQGNSA, per germline. The data belong to a study of cytomegalovirus exposure and HLA in healthy donors. The V call is TRBV7-2, the J call TRBJ1-1, with 12 bases matching TRBD1. This clonotype was sampled from a man aged 18 to 30 in good health and CMV-seronegative. The specimen sequenced was PBMCs. The CDR3 is CASSYRQGQGALRTEAFF. In nucleotides, the CDR3 is TGTGCCAGCAGCTACCGTCAGGGACAGGGGGCTTTGCGCACTGAAGCTTTCTTT.